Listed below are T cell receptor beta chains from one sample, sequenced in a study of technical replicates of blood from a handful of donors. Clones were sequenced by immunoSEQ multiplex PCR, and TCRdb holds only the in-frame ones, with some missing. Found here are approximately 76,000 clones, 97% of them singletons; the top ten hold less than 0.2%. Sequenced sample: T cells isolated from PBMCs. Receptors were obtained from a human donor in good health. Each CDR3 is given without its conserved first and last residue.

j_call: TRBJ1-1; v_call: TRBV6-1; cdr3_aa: ASSKERTGEAF
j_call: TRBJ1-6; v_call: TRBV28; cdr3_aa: ASSLSGSSYNSPLH
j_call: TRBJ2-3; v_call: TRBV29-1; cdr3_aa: SAAPLAGGRTSTDTQY
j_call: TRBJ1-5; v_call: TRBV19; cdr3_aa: ASSIDRINQPQH
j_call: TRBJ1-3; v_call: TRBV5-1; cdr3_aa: ASTPSSGNTIY
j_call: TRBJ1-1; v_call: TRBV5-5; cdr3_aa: ASSFRGSGGTEAF
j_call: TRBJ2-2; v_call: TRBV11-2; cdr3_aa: ASSLLGGDPTGELF
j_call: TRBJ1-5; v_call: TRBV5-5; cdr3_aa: ASSLEPGGYSNQPQH
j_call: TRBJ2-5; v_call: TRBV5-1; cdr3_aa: ASSLEGETQY
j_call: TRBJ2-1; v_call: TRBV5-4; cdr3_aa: ASSLGLAGERNEQF
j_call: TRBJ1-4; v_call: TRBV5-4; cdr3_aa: ASSSSPAATNEKLF
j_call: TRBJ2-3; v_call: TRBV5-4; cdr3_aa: ASSLQGRTDTQY
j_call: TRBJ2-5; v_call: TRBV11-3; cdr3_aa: ASSLGGREETQY
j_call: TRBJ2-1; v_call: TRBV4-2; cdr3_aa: ASSQVGGRENEQF